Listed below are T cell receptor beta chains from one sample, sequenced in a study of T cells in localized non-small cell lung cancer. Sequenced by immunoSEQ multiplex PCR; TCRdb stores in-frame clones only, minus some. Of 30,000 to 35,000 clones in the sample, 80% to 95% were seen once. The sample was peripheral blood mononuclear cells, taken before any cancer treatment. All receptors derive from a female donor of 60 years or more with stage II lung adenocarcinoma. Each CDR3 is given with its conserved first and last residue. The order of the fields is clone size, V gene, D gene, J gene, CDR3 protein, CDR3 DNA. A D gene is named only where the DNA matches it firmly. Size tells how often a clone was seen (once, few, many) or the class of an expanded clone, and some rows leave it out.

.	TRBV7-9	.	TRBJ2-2	CASSRSGTSNTGELFF	TGTGCCAGCAGCCGATCTGGGACATCGAACACCGGGGAGCTGTTTTTT
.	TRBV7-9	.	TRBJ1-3	CASGPGGSGNTIYF	TGTGCCAGCGGTCCCGGGGGCTCTGGAAACACCATATATTTT
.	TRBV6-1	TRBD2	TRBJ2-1	CASRPGGLARHEQFF	TGTGCCAGCAGGCCAGGGGGACTAGCGCGGCATGAGCAGTTCTTC
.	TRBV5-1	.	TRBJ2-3	CASSLRLLGTDTQYF	TGCGCCAGCAGCTTGCGACTGCTAGGCACAGATACGCAGTATTTT
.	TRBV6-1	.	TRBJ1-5	CASSEGTRSNQPQHF	TGTGCCAGCAGTGAAGGGACAAGAAGCAATCAGCCCCAGCATTTT
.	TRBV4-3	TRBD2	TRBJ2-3	CASSQDRSGGLDTQYF	TGCGCCAGCAGCCAAGATAGGTCGGGAGGGCTGGATACGCAGTATTTT
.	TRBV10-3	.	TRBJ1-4	CAISSTGRDEKLFF	TGTGCCATCAGTTCTACAGGGCGGGATGAAAAACTGTTTTTT
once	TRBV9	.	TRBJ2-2	CASSVRLMNTGELFF	TGTGCCAGCAGCGTAAGACTCATGAACACCGGGGAGCTGTTTTTT
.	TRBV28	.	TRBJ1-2	CASSLGGASYGYTF	TGTGCCAGCAGTTTAGGGGGGGCAAGCTATGGCTACACCTTC
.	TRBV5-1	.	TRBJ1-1	CASSLEGQMNTEAFF	TGCGCCAGCAGCTTGGAAGGACAGATGAACACTGAAGCTTTCTTT
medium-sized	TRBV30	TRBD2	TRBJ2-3	CALLAGEITDTQYF	TGTGCCTTACTAGCGGGGGAAATCACAGATACGCAGTATTTT
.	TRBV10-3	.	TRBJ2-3	CAIRRGDGTDTQYF	TGTGCCATCAGACGCGGGGACGGCACAGATACGCAGTATTTT
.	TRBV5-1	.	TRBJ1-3	CASSGAAFGGNTIYF	TGCGCCAGCAGCGGTGCGGCTTTTGGGGGAAACACCATATATTTT
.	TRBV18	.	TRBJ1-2	CASSPGLGVYGYTF	TGTGCCAGCTCACCAGGTTTGGGAGTCTATGGCTACACCTTC
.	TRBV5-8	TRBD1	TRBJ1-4	CASSLVAGGGEKLFF	TGTGCCAGCAGCTTGGTGGCAGGGGGCGGTGAAAAACTGTTTTTT
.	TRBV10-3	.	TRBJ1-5	CAISEQGGNQPQHF	TGTGCCATCAGTGAACAGGGAGGGAATCAGCCCCAGCATTTT
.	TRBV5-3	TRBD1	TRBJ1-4	CARSSGGANEKLFF	TGTGCCAGAAGCTCAGGGGGCGCAAATGAAAAACTGTTTTTT
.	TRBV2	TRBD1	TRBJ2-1	CASSRDRETYNEQFF	TGTGCCAGCAGTAGGGACAGGGAAACCTACAATGAGCAGTTCTTC
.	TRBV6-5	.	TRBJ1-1	CASILSHLGSEAFF	TGTGCCAGCATCCTAAGTCACCTGGGGTCTGAAGCTTTCTTT
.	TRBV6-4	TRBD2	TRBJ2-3	CASSDEGGGGDTQYF	TGTGCCAGCAGTGACGAGGGCGGGGGAGGAGATACGCAGTATTTT
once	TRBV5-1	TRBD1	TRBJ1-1	CASSSGGAGNTEAFF	TGCGCCAGCAGTTCAGGGGGCGCCGGGAACACTGAAGCTTTCTTT